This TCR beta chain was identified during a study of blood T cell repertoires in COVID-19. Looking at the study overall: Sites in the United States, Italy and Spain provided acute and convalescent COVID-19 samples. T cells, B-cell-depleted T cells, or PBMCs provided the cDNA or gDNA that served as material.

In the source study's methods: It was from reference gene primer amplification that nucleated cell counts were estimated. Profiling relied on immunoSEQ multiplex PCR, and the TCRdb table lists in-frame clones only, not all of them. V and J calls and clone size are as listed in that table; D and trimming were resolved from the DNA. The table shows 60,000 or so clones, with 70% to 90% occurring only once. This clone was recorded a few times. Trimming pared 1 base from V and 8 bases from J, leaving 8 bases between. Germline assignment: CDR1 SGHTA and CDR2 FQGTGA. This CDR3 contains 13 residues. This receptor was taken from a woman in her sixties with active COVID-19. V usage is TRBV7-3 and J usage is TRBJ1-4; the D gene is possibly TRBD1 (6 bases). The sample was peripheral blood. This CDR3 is CASSLNQGEKLFF. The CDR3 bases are TGTGCCAGCAGCTTAAACCAGGGGGAAAAACTGTTTTTT.